This section outlines one T cell receptor (beta chain) sequence together with its context. The sample is drawn from a study of T cells in Graves' hyperthyroidism and ophthalmopathy. Uncontrolled infection, other autoimmune disease, pregnancy or lactation led to exclusion. From RNA transcripts, TCR beta CDR3 regions were amplified. HTBI primers drove first-round RT-PCR of the TCR CDR3. TCRdb used MiXCR to reprocess the multiplex PCR reads, holding one entry per CDR3 protein. The sample includes about 600,000 distinct CDR3 sequences, more than 13% of them seen just once. V was clipped by 1 base and J by 10 bases, with 16 bases between them. The CDR3 runs 14 residues. Germline V gives CDR1 SEHNR, CDR2 FQNEAQ (reference sequence).

The chain links TRBV7-9 to TRBJ1-1; D possibly corresponds to TRBD1 (5 bases). The specimen sequenced was blood. The receptor's source is a woman aged 18-30 years with Graves' ophthalmopathy. The CDR3 is CASSLVAGNAGAFF. The CDR3 bases are TGTGCCAGCAGCTTAGTAGCAGGGAACGCCGGAGCTTTCTTT.